The clone carrying this T cell receptor (beta chain) showed up just once. This sample was taken from a study of blood T cell repertoires in COVID-19. Whole-study context: The samples span acute and convalescent COVID-19 from the United States, Italy and Spain. From T cells, B-cell-depleted T cells, or PBMCs came the material, which was cDNA or gDNA.

Per the authors' pipeline: Amplification with reference gene primers provided the estimates of nucleated cell counts. Some clones are missing from TCRdb's copy, which holds only in-frame ones; the method was immunoSEQ multiplex PCR. V and J calls and clone size are as listed in that table; D and trimming were resolved from the DNA. The data contain 100,000 to 150,000 clones, roughly four fifths of them singletons. This TCR was recovered from a woman between 45 and 60 years old with acute or convalescent COVID-19. The material sequenced was peripheral blood.

As DNA, the CDR3 is TGTGCCACCAGCAGGGGTCCCGGAGAGAACACTGAAGCTTTCTTT. Protein: CATSRGPGENTEAFF. This chain uses TRBV15 with TRBJ1-1; no clear D gene. V was shortened by 3 bases and J by 1 base, with 12 bases between the two germline ends. The V gene's germline CDR1 is LNHNV and CDR2 YYDKDF (reference sequence). This CDR3 contains 15 residues. The whole variable domain, filled in from reference TRBV15 and TRBJ1-1, reads DAMVIQNPRYQVTQFGKPVTLSCSQTLNHNVMYWYQQKSSQAPKLLFHYYDKDFNNEADTPDNFQSRRPNTSFCFLDIRSPGLGDTAMYLCATSRGPGENTEAFFGQGTRLTVV.